This TCR beta chain was recovered during a study of blood T cell repertoires in COVID-19. Overall study context: The study drew acute and convalescent COVID-19 samples from the United States, Italy and Spain.

Enrollees, roughly 18 to 90 years old, lived in approximately 24 US areas. Sequencing used immunoSEQ multiplex PCR; TCRdb keeps in-frame clones, though not all of them. The sample carries about 300,000 clones, approximately 86% recorded once. This clone was found once. The CDR3 runs to 18 residues. V dropped 2 bases and J dropped 4; count of bases not matched to a gene: 11. Germline V gene sequence: CDR1 SNHLY, CDR2 FYNNEI. Material: PBMCs or T cells enriched from blood (not recorded which). The sequence came from a woman aged 18-29 years who had recovered from COVID-19. The genes are TRBV2 and TRBJ2-3; 11 bases fit TRBD1. The CDR3 reads CASSEIRGTGGVADTQYF. The CDR3 DNA sequence: TGTGCCAGCAGTGAAATAAGGGGGACAGGGGGTGTCGCAGATACGCAGTATTTT.